The TCR beta chain under discussion was sequenced for a study of blood T cell repertoires in COVID-19. Overall study context: Sources were T cells, B-cell-depleted T cells, or PBMCs; the material itself was cDNA or gDNA.

Clones were sequenced by immunoSEQ multiplex PCR, and TCRdb holds only the in-frame ones, with some missing. The sample comprises about 200,000 clones, about 88% of which are singletons, and 4.4% rests with the top ten. V was trimmed by 6 bases and J by 6 bases, leaving 18 bases between them. CDR3 length equals 16 residues. Germline CDR1 reads LNHDA; CDR2 reads SQIVND (reference sequence). The V and J genes are TRBV19 and TRBJ1-6; D is perhaps TRBD1 (5 bases). Source material: peripheral blood. The receptor was isolated from a human donor in a cohort sampled during active COVID-19. The CDR3 sequence is CASSRQSRASNSPLHF. The CDR3 nucleotides read TGTGCCAGTAGCAGACAGTCCCGGGCGAGTAATTCACCCCTCCACTTT. Supplemented by reference TRBV19 and TRBJ1-6, the full variable domain reads DGGITQSPKYLFRKEGQNVTLSCEQNLNHDAMYWYRQDPGQGLRLIYYSQIVNDFQKGDIAEGYSVSREKKESFPLTVTSAQKNPTAFYLCASSRQSRASNSPLHFGNGTRLTVT.